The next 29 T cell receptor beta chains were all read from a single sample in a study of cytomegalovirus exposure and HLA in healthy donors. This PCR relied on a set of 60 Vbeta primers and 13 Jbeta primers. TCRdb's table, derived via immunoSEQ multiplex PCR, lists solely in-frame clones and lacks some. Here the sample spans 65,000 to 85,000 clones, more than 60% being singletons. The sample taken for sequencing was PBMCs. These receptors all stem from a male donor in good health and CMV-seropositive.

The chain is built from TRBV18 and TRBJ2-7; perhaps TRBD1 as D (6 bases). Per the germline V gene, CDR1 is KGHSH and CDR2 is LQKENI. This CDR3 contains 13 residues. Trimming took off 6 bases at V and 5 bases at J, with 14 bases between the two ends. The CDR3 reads CASSGTFVDEQYF. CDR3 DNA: TGTGCCAGCTCCGGGACATTTGTCGACGAGCAGTACTTC.

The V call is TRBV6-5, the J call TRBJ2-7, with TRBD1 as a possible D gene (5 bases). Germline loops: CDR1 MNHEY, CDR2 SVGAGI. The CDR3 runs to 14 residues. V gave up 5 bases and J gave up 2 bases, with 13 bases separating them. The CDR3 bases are TGTGCCAGCAGTGGGGCCTCGACGGCCTACGAGCAGTACTTC. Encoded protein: CASSGASTAYEQYF.

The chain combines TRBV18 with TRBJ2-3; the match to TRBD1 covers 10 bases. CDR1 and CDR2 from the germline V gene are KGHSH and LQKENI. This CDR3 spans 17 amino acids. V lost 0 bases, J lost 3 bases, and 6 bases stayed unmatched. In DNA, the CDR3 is TGTGCCAGCTCACCACCCGCGGGACAGGGGAAGACAGATACGCAGTATTTT. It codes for CASSPPAGQGKTDTQYF.

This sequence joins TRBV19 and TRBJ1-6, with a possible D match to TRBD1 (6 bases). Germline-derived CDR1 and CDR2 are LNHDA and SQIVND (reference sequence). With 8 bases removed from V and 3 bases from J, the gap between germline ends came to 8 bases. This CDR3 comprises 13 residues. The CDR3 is CASRQDYNSPLHF. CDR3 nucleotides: TGTGCCAGTCGACAGGACTATAATTCACCCCTCCACTTT.

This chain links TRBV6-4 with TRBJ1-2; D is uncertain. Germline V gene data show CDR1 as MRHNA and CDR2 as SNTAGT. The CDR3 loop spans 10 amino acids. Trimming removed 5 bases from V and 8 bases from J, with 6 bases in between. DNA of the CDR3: TGTGCCAGCAGTCCGGTGGGCTACACCTTC. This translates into CASSPVGYTF.

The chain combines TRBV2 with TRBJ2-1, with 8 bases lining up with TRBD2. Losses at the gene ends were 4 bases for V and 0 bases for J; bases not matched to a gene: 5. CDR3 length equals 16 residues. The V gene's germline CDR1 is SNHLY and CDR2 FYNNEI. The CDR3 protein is CASSVGSGVSYNEQFF. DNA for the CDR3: TGTGCCAGCAGTGTCGGTAGCGGGGTCTCCTACAATGAGCAGTTCTTC.

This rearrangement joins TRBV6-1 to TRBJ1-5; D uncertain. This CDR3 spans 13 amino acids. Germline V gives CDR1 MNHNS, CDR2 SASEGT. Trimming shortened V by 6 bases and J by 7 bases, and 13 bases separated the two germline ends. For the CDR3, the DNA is TGTGCCAGCAGGGAGGTGGCCTCACAGCCCCAGCATTTT. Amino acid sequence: CASREVASQPQHF.

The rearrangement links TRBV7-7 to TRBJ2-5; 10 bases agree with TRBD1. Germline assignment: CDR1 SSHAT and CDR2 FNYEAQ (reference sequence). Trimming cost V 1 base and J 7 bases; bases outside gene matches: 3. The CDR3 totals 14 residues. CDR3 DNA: TGTGCCAGCAGCTTAGGACAGGGGGCTGGGACCCAGTACTTC. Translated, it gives CASSLGQGAGTQYF. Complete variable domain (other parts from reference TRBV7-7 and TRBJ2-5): GAGVSQSPRYKVTKRGQDVTLRCDPISSHATLYWYQQALGQGPEFLTYFNYEAQPDKSGLPSDRFSAERPEGSISTLTIQRTEQRDSAMYRCASSLGQGAGTQYFGPGTRLLVL.

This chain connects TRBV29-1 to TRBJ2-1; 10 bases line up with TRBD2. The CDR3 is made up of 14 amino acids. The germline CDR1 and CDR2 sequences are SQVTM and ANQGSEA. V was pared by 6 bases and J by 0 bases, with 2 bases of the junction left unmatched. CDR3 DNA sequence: TGCAGCGTCCGGACTAGCGGCTCCTACAATGAGCAGTTCTTC. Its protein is CSVRTSGSYNEQFF.

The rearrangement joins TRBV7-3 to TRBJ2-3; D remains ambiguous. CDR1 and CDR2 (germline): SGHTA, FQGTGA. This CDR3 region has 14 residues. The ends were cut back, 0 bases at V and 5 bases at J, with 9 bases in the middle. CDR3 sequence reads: CASSLTPSIDTQYF. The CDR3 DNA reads TGTGCCAGCAGCTTAACACCCAGTATAGATACGCAGTATTTT.

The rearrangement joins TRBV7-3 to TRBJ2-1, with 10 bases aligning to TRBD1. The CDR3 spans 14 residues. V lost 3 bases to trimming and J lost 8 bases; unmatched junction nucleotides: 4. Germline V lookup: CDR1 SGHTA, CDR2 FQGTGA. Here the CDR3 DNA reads TGTGCCAGCAGCTTCTCCGGGACAGGGGATGAGCAGTTCTTC. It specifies CASSFSGTGDEQFF. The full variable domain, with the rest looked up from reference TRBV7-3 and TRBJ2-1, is GAGVSQTPSNKVTEKGKYVELRCDPISGHTALYWYRQSLGQGPEFLIYFQGTGAADDSGLPNDRFFAVRPEGSVSTLKIQRTERGDSAVYLCASSFSGTGDEQFFGPGTRLTVL.

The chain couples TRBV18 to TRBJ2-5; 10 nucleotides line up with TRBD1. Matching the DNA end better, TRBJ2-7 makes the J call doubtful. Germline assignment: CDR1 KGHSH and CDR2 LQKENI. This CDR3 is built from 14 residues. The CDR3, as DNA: TGTGCCAGCTCACCGGGACAGGGGTCCTACGAGCAGTACTTC. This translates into CASSPGQGSYEQYF.

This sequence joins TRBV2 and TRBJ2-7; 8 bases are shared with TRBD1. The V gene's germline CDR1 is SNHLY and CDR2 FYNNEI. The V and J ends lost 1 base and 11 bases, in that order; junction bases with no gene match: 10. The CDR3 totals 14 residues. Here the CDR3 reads CASSEGGTVDREYF. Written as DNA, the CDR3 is TGTGCCAGCAGTGAAGGAGGAACAGTGGACAGGGAGTACTTC.

This CDR3 reads CAWSVGGAASYEQYF. The CDR3 bases are TGTGCCTGGAGTGTAGGGGGGGCTGCGTCCTACGAGCAGTACTTC. The J gene is TRBJ2-7, the V gene TRBV30; D is possibly TRBD2 (7 bases). Trimming removed 0 bases at V and 1 base at J, with 13 bases between. CDR1 is GTSNPN and CDR2 is SVGIG in the germline V gene (reference sequence). The CDR3 is 15 residues long.

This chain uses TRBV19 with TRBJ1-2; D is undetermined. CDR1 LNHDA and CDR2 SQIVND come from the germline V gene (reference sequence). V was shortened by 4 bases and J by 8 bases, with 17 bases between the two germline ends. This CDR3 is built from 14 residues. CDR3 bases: TGTGCCAGTAGTAAAGACGGGATCCGCGGAGGCTACACCTTC. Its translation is CASSKDGIRGGYTF.

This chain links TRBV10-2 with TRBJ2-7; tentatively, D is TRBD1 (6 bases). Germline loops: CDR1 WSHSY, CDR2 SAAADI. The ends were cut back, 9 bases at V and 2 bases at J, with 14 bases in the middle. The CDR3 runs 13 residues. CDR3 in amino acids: CASKPTGPYEQYF. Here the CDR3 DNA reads TGCGCCAGTAAACCGACAGGTCCCTACGAGCAGTACTTC.

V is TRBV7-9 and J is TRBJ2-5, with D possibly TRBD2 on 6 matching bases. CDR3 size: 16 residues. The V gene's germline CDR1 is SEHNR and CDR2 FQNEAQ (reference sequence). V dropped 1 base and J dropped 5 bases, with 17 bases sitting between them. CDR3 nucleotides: TGTGCCAGCAGCTTAGATAGAGGGGACTTGAGGGAGACCCAGTACTTC. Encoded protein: CASSLDRGDLRETQYF.

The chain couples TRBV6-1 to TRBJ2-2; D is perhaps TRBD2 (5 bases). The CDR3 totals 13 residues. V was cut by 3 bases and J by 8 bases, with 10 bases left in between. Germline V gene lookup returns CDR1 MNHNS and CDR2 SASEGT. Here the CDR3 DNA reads TGTGCCAGCAGTGATGGAGGAAGTGGGGAGCTGTTTTTT. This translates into CASSDGGSGELFF.

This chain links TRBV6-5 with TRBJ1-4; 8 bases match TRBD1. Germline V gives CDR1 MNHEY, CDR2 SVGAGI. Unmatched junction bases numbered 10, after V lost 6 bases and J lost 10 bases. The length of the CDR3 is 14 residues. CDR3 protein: CASRDPGQAGKLFF. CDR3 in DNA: TGTGCCAGCAGAGATCCGGGACAGGCGGGAAAACTGTTTTTT.

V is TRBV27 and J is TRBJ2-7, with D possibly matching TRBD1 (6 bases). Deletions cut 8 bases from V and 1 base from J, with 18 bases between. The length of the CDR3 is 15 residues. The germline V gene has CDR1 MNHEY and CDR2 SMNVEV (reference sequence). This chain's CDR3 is CASRLLMTGSYEQYF. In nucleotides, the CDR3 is TGTGCCAGCCGCCTCCTAATGACAGGATCCTACGAGCAGTACTTC.

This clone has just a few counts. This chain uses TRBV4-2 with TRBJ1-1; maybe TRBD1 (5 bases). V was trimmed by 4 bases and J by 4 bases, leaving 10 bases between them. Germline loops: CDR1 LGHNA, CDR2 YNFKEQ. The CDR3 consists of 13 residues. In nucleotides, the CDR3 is TGTGCCAGCAGCCTTCGCGGGGCCACTGAAGCTTTCTTT. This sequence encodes CASSLRGATEAFF.

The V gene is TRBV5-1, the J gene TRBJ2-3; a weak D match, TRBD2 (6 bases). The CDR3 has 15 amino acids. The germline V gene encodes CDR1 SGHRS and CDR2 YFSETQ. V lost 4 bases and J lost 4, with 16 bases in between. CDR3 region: CASSDGTSRSDTQYF. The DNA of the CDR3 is TGCGCCAGCAGCGATGGGACTTCCAGATCAGATACGCAGTATTTT. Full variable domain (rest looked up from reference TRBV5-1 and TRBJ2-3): KAGVTQTPRYLIKTRGQQVTLSCSPISGHRSVSWYQQTPGQGLQFLFEYFSETQRNKGNFPGRFSGRQFSNSRSEMNVSTLELGDSALYLCASSDGTSRSDTQYFGPGTRLTVL.

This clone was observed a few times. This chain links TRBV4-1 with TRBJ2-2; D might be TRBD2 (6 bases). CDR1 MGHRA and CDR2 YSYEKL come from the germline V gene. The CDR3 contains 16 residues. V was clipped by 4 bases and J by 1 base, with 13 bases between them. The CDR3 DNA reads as TGCGCCAGCAGCCGGACCGGGACTCGGAACACCGGGGAGCTGTTTTTT. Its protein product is CASSRTGTRNTGELFF.

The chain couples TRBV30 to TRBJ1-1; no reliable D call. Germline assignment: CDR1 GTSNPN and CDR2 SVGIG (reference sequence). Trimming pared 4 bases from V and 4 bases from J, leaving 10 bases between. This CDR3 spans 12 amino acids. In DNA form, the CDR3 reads TGTGCCTGGAATTCCCCGAGCACTGAAGCTTTCTTT. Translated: CAWNSPSTEAFF.

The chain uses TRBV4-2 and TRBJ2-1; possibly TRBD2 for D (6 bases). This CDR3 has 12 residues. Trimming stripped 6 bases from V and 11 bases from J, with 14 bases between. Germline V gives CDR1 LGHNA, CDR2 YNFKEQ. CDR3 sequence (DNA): TGTGCCAGCAGTGCCAGGGAGGACCAGCAGTTCTTC. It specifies CASSAREDQQFF.

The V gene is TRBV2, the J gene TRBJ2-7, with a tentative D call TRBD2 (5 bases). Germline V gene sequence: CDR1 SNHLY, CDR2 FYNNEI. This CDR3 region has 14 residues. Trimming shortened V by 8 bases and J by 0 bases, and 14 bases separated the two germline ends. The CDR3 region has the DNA TGTGCCAGCGCGGGCAGTTCGAGCTCCTACGAGCAGTACTTC. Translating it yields CASAGSSSSYEQYF.

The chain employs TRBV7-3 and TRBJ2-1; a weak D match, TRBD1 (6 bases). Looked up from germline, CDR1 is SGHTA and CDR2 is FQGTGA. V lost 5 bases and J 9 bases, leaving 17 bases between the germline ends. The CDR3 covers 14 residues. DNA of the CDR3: TGTGCCAGCAGCCCCCGAGCAGGGGAAGGTGAGCAGTTCTTC. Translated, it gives CASSPRAGEGEQFF.

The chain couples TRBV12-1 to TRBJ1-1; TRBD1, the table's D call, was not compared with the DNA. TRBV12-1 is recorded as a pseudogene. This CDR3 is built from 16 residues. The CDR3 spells CASSFEGPQLNTEAFF. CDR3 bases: TGTGCCAGCAGCTTTGAGGGGCCCCAGCTGAACACTGAAGCTTTCTTT.

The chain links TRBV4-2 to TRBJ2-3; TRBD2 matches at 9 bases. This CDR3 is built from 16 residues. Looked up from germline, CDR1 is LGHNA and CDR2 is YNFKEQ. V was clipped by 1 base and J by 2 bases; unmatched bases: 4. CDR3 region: CASSQASGGPTDTQYF. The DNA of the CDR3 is TGTGCCAGCAGCCAAGCGAGCGGGGGGCCCACAGATACGCAGTATTTT.